The T cell receptor (beta chain) under discussion was sequenced for a study of regulatory T cells in long-lasting Graves disease (dated by TCRdb to about 2021). At the level of the whole study: Antithyroid drugs had been taken for less than 3 months by newly diagnosed Graves' disease patients. Persistent Graves' disease patients were compared with newly diagnosed Graves' disease patients by peripheral blood TCR sequencing and RNA sequencing. The study was registered as a clinical trial and conducted in China. A total of 35 or so samples underwent TCR sequencing: around 13 from persistent and approximately 20 from newly diagnosed Graves' disease patients.

In regard to this clonotype: No antigen is known for it. No much larger clonotype is one base removed from it; base qualities were not supplied.

What this sample's time point label stands for: newly diagnosed GD, antithyroid drugs for less than 3 months. RNA was extracted from PBMCs in TRIzol for both TCR sequencing and RNA sequencing. The diagnosis of Graves' disease was made according to American Thyroid Association guidelines. Recruitment of patients was carried out at an endocrinology department in Xi'an, China. Each patient gave approximately 8.8 milliliters of peripheral blood, collected in an EDTA anticoagulant tube. Ficoll Paque Plus density gradient separation was used to isolate PBMCs, and no additional T cell sorting was done. An Agilent 2100 Bioanalyzer and agarose gel were used to check RNA quality, while a NanoDrop 2000 measured RNA concentration. General findings and caveats noted by the study authors: Sequencing and analysis were restricted to the TCR beta chain. The authors acknowledged the small sample size as a limitation that may reduce accuracy. Persistent Graves' disease patients showed lower TCR Shannon entropy and fewer highly expanded clones than newly diagnosed patients, suggesting clonal expansion. Peripheral blood alone was examined, since thyroid tissue, which constituted the primary lesion, could not be accessed. A larger number of public clonotypes was shared among persistent patients (more than 2,500) than among newly diagnosed patients (roughly 1,000).

The library came from multiplex PCR. Instrument on record: Illumina HiSeq 4000. TCR beta libraries were built with iRepertoire HTBI primers and Arm-PCR amplification of CDR3 regions. Before sequencing, the PCR products underwent gel purification. The study's processing was this. Gene usage analysis of CDR3 amino acid clonotypes relied on the 60 or so TRBV and about 15 TRBJ segments identified across samples. Filtered high-quality paired reads were merged into contigs using COPE and FqMerger. BLAST was used to align contigs to IMGT TRBV, TRBD and TRBJ reference genes, and CDR3 was defined according to IMGT. Clonotypes above 0.1% frequency were classified as highly expanded clones. Repertoire diversity was measured by Shannon entropy, and V-J evenness by the Gini coefficient. A clonotype found in more than one individual was treated as public. Starting from the raw public reads, TCRdb applied fastp trimming at Q25, assembled clones with MiXCR and retained in-frame beta chains. For every CDR3 protein sequence, its rows merge into one entry that carries the most common genes and DNA. Clone size and V and J calls follow TCRdb, not the original study. Within this sample are hundreds of thousands of distinct CDR3 sequences, with 16% of them counted one time only. The ten largest clones take up under 20% of the sample.

These data were likewise used in another study, on T cells in Graves' hyperthyroidism and ophthalmopathy. Reported in the second study: Stable Graves' hyperthyroidism was defined as the absence of progression to ophthalmopathy over 18 months of follow-up. Hyperthyroidism patients were aged 18 to 65 years and newly diagnosed, with disease duration of less than 2 months. Exclusion was applied to patients with uncontrolled infections, other autoimmune diseases, pregnancy or lactation. Diagnoses relied on clinical symptoms, serum thyroxine and TRAb, thyroid ultrasound and orbital computed tomography. A first-round RT-PCR of the TCR CDR3 used the HTBI primer set with the Qiagen OneStep RT-PCR kit. Most expanded thyroid clonotypes (frequency above 0.001) were also detected in blood, a finding suggesting that blood repertoires may reflect thyroid immune responses. Ophthalmopathy was separated from stable hyperthyroidism by a 13 V-J signature model, with roughly 88% sensitivity and about 84% specificity obtained in cross-validation and 80%/75% obtained in testing. During validation, the model predicted progression to ophthalmopathy a median of approximately six months ahead of onset, with more than 60% sensitivity and almost 75% specificity. A discovery cohort of around 100 patients, approximately 45 with Graves' ophthalmopathy and under 60 with stable Graves' hyperthyroidism, was used to find distinguishing TCR V-J signatures. Whether ophthalmopathy could be predicted prospectively was tested in an independent validation cohort made up of under 20 hyperthyroidism patients plus 17 patients who later progressed to ophthalmopathy. The 75 to 100 discovery patients were divided at random into training and test sets in a 7:3 ratio. In about six Graves' hyperthyroidism patients, the study also compared T-cell repertoires from thyroid tissue with T-cell repertoires from blood. Once sampling was done, hyperthyroidism patients were given methimazole at a starting dose of 30 mg daily, whereas ophthalmopathy patients were given high-dose intravenous methylprednisolone. The libraries were constructed in a second round of multiplex PCR and then size-selected and purified. Paired-end sequencing of the libraries was performed with 100 bp reads on an Illumina HiSeq2000. Raw data were processed with SOAPnuke, discarding reads with adapters, uncalled bases, mean Phred below 15, or no exact constant-primer or identifier match. COPE v1.2.5 was used to merge high-quality paired reads, and clonotypes were defined as unique nucleotide sequences. Clonotypes were aligned to IMGT TRBV, TRBD and TRBJ reference segments using MiTCR v1.1. Only V-J combinations with frequency above 0.0001, covering approximately 99% of repertoires, were analysed. The TCS score was defined as F50 (clonal expansion) divided by E x V (chaos), with BLOSUM62-based TCRdist calculated between CDR3 peptides within each V-J. Welch's t-statistics and random forest reduced fewer than 600 V-J features to under 15, which were used in a naive Bayes classifier (R e1071). Sample size was not statistically predetermined, and investigators were not blinded to group allocation. According to the paper, TCR Vbeta CDR3 sequencing was carried out on about 140 peripheral blood samples, which came from 40 to 45 ophthalmopathy, around 75 hyperthyroidism and roughly 17 progressor patients.

The clonotype originates from a woman aged 25 to 39 with Graves disease. Donor details come from another sample of the same person, matched by shared clones. The sample in question was peripheral blood mononuclear cells (PBMCs), obtained at new diagnosis, from a patient treated with antithyroid drugs.

The CDR3 reads CASRDDRGPSKNIQYF. The nucleotide sequence reads as follows: TGTGCCAGCAGAGATGACAGGGGGCCGAGCAAAAACATTCAGTACTTC. The rearrangement combines TRBV5-8 with TRBJ2-4, with 10 middle bases fitting TRBD1. CDR1 and CDR2 are drawn from the germline V gene: SGHTS, YDEGEE. The CDR3 starts with the cysteine, ends with the phenylalanine, and has 16 residues. Left in the record is the CDR3 DNA by itself, 48 bases read in frame from the first base. For this chain, trimming is 5 bases at the V end and 3 bases at the J end, and the number of junction bases without a gene match is 8.